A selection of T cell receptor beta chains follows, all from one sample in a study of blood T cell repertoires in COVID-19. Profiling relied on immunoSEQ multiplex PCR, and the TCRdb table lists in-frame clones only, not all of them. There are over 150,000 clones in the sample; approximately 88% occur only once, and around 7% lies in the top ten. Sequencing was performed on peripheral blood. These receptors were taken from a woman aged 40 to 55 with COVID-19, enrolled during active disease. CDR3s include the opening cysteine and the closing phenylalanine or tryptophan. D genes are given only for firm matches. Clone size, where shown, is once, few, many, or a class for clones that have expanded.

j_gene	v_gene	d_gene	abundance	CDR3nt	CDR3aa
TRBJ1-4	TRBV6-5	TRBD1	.	TGTGCCAGCAGTTCGGACAGGTTTAGGGAAAAACTGTTTTTT	CASSSDRFREKLFF
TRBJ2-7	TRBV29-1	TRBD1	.	TGCAGCGTTTTTAAAGGGACAGGGGTCTACGAGCAGTACTTC	CSVFKGTGVYEQYF
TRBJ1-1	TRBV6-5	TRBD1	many	TGTGCCAGCAGTTATGGGCTCAGGGGGGTTGTCACTGAAGCTTTCTTT	CASSYGLRGVVTEAFF
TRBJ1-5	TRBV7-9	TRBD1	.	TGTGCCAGCACAGACAGGGAATATCAGCCCCAGCATTTT	CASTDREYQPQHF
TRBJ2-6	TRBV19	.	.	TGTGCCAGTAGTATAGATGGAGGAGCTCTCTCTGGGGCCAACGTCCTGACTTTC	CASSIDGGALSGANVLTF
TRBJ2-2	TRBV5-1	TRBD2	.	TGCGCCAGCAGCCTTAGCGGGGGTCTTCGAGTCGGGGAGCTGTTTTTT	CASSLSGGLRVGELFF
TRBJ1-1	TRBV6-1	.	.	TGTGCCAGCAGTGTAGCGACAGGGAACACTGAAGCTTTCTTT	CASSVATGNTEAFF
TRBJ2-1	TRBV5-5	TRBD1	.	TGTGCCAGCAGCCCCAGACAGGGGCTCATAAATGAGCAGTTCTTC	CASSPRQGLINEQFF
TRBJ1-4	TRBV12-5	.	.	TGTGCTAGTGGTTTGGTACTGGGCAGGTTAAATGAAAAACTGTTTTTT	CASGLVLGRLNEKLFF
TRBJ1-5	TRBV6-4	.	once	TGTGCCCTTACTCGGCCCCAGCATTTT	CALTRPQHF
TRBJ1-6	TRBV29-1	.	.	TGCAGCGTTGAAGCCGGCAGGGGTTCACCCCTCCACTTT	CSVEAGRGSPLHF
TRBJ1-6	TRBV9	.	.	TGTGCCAGCAGCGTGGCGCAGGTGGGCAATTCACCCCTCCACTTT	CASSVAQVGNSPLHF
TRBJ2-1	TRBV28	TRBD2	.	TGTGCCAGCGCTTCCCCACGAGCGGGAGCCTACAATGAGCAGTTCTTC	CASASPRAGAYNEQFF
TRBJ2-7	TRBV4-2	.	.	TGTGCCAGCAGCCTGGTAGGGGGATCTGCATCCTACGAGCAGTACTTC	CASSLVGGSASYEQYF
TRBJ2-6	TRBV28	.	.	TGTGCCAGCAGTTTAGGAGGTCCGGGGGCCAACGTCCTGACTTTC	CASSLGGPGANVLTF
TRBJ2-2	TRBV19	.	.	TGTGCCAGTAGTGTCAGACTAGACGGAGGGGAGCTGTTTTTT	CASSVRLDGGELFF
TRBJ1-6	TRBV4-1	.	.	TGCGCCAGCAGCCTGGGACACCTGCGCCCCCTTAATTCACCCCTCCACTTT	CASSLGHLRPLNSPLHF
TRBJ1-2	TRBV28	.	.	TGTGCCAGCAGTTTATCCGACAAGTCCTATGGCTACACCTTC	CASSLSDKSYGYTF
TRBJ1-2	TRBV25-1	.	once	TGTGCCAGCAGTGAATATGGCCGTAGCGGCTACACCTTC	CASSEYGRSGYTF
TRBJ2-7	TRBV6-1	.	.	TGTGCCAGCAGTGAGTGGCCCTCCGCCGAGCAGTACTTC	CASSEWPSAEQYF